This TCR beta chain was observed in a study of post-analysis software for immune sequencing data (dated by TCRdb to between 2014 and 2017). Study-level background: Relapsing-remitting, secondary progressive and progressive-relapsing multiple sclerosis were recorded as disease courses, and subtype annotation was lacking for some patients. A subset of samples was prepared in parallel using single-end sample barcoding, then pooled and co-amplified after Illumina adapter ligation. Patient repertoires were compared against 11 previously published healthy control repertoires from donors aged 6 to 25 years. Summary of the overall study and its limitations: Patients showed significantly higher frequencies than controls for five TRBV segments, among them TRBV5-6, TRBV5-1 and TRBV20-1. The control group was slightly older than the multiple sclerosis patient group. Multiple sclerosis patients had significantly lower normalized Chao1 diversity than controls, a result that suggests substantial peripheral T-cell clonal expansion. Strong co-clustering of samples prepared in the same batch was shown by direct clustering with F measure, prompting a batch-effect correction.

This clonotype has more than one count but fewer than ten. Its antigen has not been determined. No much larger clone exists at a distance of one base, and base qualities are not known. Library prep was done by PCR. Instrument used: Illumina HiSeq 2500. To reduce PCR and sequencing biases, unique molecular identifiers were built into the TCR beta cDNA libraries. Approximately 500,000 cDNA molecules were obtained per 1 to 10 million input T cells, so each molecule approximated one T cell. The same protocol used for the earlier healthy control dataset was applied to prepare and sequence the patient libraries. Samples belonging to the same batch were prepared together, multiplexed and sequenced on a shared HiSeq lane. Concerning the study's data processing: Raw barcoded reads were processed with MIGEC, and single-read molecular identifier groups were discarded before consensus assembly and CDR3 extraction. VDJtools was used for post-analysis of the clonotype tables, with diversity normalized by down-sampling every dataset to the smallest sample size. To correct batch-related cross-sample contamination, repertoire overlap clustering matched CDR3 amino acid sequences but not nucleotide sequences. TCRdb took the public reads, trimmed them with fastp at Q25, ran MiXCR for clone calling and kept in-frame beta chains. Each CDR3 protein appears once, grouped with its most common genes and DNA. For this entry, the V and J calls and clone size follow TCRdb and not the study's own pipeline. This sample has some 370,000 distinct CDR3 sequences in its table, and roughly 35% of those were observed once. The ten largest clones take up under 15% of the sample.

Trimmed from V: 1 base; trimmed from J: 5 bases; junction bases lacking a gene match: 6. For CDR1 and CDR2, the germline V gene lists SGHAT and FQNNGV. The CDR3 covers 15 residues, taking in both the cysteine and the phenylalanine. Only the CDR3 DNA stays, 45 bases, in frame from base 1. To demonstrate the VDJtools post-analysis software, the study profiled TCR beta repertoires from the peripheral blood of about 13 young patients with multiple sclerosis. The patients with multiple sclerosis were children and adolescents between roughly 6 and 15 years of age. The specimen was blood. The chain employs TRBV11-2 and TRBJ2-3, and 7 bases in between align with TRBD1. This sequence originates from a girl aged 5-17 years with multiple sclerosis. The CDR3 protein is CASSLGTQGRDTQYF. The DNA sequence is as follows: TGTGCCAGCAGCTTAGGAACACAGGGGAGAGATACGCAGTATTTT. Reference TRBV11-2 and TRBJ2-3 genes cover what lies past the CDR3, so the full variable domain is EAGVAQSPRYKIIEKRQSVAFWCNPISGHATLYWYQQILGQGPKLLIQFQNNGVVDDSQLPKDRFSAERLKGVDSTLKIQPAKLEDSAVYLCASSLGTQGRDTQYFGPGTRLTVL.